In its sample, the clone carrying this TCR beta chain was seen once. Its antigen is not known. This sample was included in a study of identifying expanded T cells in peripheral blood. Germline-derived CDR1 and CDR2 are MDHEN and SYDVKM. The CDR3 sequence is 16 residues long. The V end lost 7 bases, the J end lost 3 bases, and 22 bases lay between the germline ends. Overall study findings and caveats: Differentially abundant clones: around 1.2 between replicates, roughly 16 at about two weeks, 19 to 20 at four.

Produced via immunoSEQ multiplex PCR; TCRdb's table is partial and in-frame only. Of about 100,000 clones listed, around 88% are singletons. Sequencing was carried out using blood. The sequence was obtained from a person aged 18 to 75 in good health. This chain connects TRBV28 to TRBJ2-7; possibly TRBD2 for D (6 bases). CDR3 bases: TGTGCCAGCACCCTCGGCGGGGACCACCAAAACTACGAGCAGTACTTC. Translation gives CASTLGGDHQNYEQYF.